This TCR beta chain was documented in a study of blood T cell repertoires in COVID-19. Study details: Whether acute or convalescent, the COVID-19 samples came from the United States, Italy and Spain.

How the authors handled the data: Reference gene primers were amplified, and this amplification served to estimate nucleated cell counts. The method was immunoSEQ multiplex PCR; TCRdb's version includes in-frame clones alone and lacks a portion of them. For V, J and clone size, that table is used; D and trimming come from the DNA. The sample lists about 74,000 clones, 70% to 80% seen once, with roughly a sixth in the top ten. Germline CDR1 and CDR2: MNHNY and SVGAGI (reference sequence). V was pared by 5 bases and J by 3 bases, with 14 bases between. This CDR3 region has 14 residues. This receptor was obtained from a human donor in a cohort sampled during active COVID-19. This chain joins TRBV6-6 and TRBJ2-7; possibly TRBD1 for D (7 bases). Sequenced sample: peripheral blood. Written as DNA, the CDR3 is TGTGCCAGCAGTCTCAGGGGGGTAGACTACGAGCAGTACTTC. It translates to CASSLRGVDYEQYF.